Listed here are 12 T cell receptor beta chains from one sample, sequenced in a study of blood T cell repertoires in COVID-19. The method was immunoSEQ multiplex PCR; TCRdb's version includes in-frame clones alone and lacks a portion of them. The repertoire includes around 42,000 clones, around 89% of them detected once, and 9% sits in the top ten. Specimen: peripheral blood. The receptors were gathered from a man aged 25-40 years with active or convalescent COVID-19.

The chain combines TRBV5-5 with TRBJ1-3; D gene uncertain. Germline-derived CDR1 and CDR2 are SGHKS and YYEKEE (reference sequence). The CDR3 consists of 15 residues. Trimming cost V 2 bases and J 0 bases, with 9 bases left between them. The DNA of the CDR3 is TGTGCCAGCAGCTTCGATCAGTTCTCTGGAAACACCATATATTTT. Translating it yields CASSFDQFSGNTIYF.

The chain is built from TRBV5-5 and TRBJ2-7; 9 bases are a match to TRBD2. V was pared by 4 bases and J by 2 bases, with 10 bases of the junction left unmatched. The CDR3 runs to 16 residues. Germline V gives CDR1 SGHKS, CDR2 YYEKEE (reference sequence). In nucleotides, the CDR3 is TGTGCCAGCAGCCCAAATAGCGGGAGATTCCCCTACGAGCAGTACGTC. Encoded protein: CASSPNSGRFPYEQYV.

The V gene is TRBV7-9, the J gene TRBJ1-2; unclear D gene. The CDR3 has 13 amino acids. Germline-derived CDR1 and CDR2 are SEHNR and FQNEAQ (reference sequence). Trimming removed 3 bases from V and 8 bases from J, with 13 bases in between. CDR3 loop: CASSLHGVGGYTF. The CDR3 nucleotides are TGTGCCAGCAGCTTGCACGGGGTTGGGGGCTACACCTTC. Complete variable domain (other parts from reference TRBV7-9 and TRBJ1-2): DTGVSQNPRHKITKRGQNVTFRCDPISEHNRLYWYRQTLGQGPEFLTYFQNEAQLEKSRLLSDRFSAERPKGSFSTLEIQRTEQGDSAMYLCASSLHGVGGYTFGSGTRLTVV.

V usage is TRBV21-1 and J usage is TRBJ1-5; the DNA was not used to check the table's D call, TRBD1. TRBV21-1 counts as a pseudogene. This CDR3 is 15 amino acids long. This CDR3 reads CASRPGLSSNQPQHF. The CDR3 region has the DNA TGTGCCAGCAGGCCTGGGCTATCCAGCAATCAGCCCCAGCATTTT.

The chain uses TRBV3-1 (or the pseudogene TRBV3-2) and TRBJ1-4; 8 nucleotides line up with TRBD1. J gave up 8 bases and V 1 base, and 6 bases lay outside the gene matches. The length of the CDR3 is 15 residues. Germline values: CDR1 LGHDT, CDR2 YNNKEL (reference sequence). The DNA of the CDR3 is TGTGCCAGCAGCCAAGGGACAGGGTTAAGAGAAAAACTGTTTTTT. The encoded protein is CASSQGTGLREKLFF.

J is TRBJ2-7 and V is TRBV6-5; D gene uncertain. The CDR3 has 12 residues. CDR1 MNHEY and CDR2 SVGAGI come from the germline V gene. Trimming cost V 5 bases and J 0 bases, with 5 bases left between them. DNA for the CDR3: TGTGCCAGCAGTCAGTCCTCCTACGAGCAGTACGTC. This codes for CASSQSSYEQYV.

The chain couples TRBV7-2 to TRBJ2-3; D gene unclear. Trimming stripped 3 bases from V and 5 bases from J, with 12 bases between. The CDR3 consists of 14 residues. Germline loops: CDR1 SGHTA, CDR2 FQGNSA. The CDR3 loop is CASSLPPEQDTQYF. The CDR3 DNA sequence: TGTGCCAGCAGCTTGCCCCCGGAGCAAGATACGCAGTATTTT.

This clone was found once. The J gene is TRBJ1-1, the V gene TRBV6-2 or TRBV6-3; 11 bases are shared with TRBD1. Trimming cost V 4 bases and J 4 bases; bases outside gene matches: 5. The CDR3 extends over 15 amino acids. Germline V gene sequence: CDR1 MNHEY, CDR2 SVGEGT. This CDR3 is CASSLTGQGVTEAFF. CDR3 nucleotide sequence: TGTGCCAGCAGTTTAACGGGACAGGGGGTCACTGAAGCTTTCTTT.

The J gene is TRBJ2-1, the V gene TRBV30, with D perhaps matching TRBD2 (5 bases). The germline gives CDR1 GTSNPN, CDR2 SVGIG (reference sequence). The CDR3 covers 12 residues. Between the trimmed V and J ends, which lost 0 bases and 5 bases, there was a span of 5 bases. DNA for the CDR3: TGTGCCTGGAGTGTCGGGGACAATGAGCAGTTCTTC. This codes for CAWSVGDNEQFF.

In the case of this clone: This sample also contains other DNA sequences that code for the same CDR3. The V call is TRBV6-5, the J call TRBJ1-2, with 8 bases that match TRBD1. There are 14 residues in the CDR3. After removal of 6 bases from V and 4 bases from J, the junction contained 7 bases not matched to a gene. Germline CDR1 is MNHEY and CDR2 is SVGAGI. CDR3 sequence reads: CASRDTGGSYGYTF. The CDR3 bases are TGTGCCAGCAGAGACACAGGGGGATCCTATGGCTACACCTTC.

This clone was observed once. The chain is built from TRBV6-1 and TRBJ2-2; D is ambiguous. The CDR3 spans 12 residues. V was shortened by 3 bases and J by 7 bases, with 6 bases between the two germline ends. Germline CDR1 and CDR2: MNHNS and SASEGT. The CDR3 spells CASSDPGGELFF. CDR3 in DNA: TGTGCCAGCAGTGATCCGGGCGGGGAGCTGTTTTTT.

The chain recombines TRBV18 with TRBJ2-2; unclear D gene. There are 16 residues in the CDR3. CDR1 is KGHSH, CDR2 LQKENI, per germline. With 8 bases removed from V and 1 base from J, the gap between germline ends came to 17 bases. This CDR3 is CASLPRLGLNTGELFF. For the CDR3, the DNA is TGTGCCAGCCTACCTCGGCTGGGCCTGAACACCGGGGAGCTGTTTTTT. Full variable domain (rest looked up from reference TRBV18 and TRBJ2-2): NAGVMQNPRHLVRRRGQEARLRCSPMKGHSHVYWYRQLPEEGLKFMVYLQKENIIDESGMPKERFSAEFPKEGPSILRIQQVVRGDSAAYFCASLPRLGLNTGELFFGEGSRLTVL.